The TCR beta chain described here comes from a study of spatial heterogeneity in lung cancer. Sample time point: sample taken at primary tumor resection. Unsorted tumor, nontumor lung tissue or cryopreserved PBMC supplied the whole RNA. This clonotype was observed at least ten times. TCRdb called the 5' RACE reads again in MiXCR, with one record for every CDR3 protein. The sample lists roughly 48,000 distinct CDR3 sequences; approximately 5.3% were seen once. V lost 11 bases to trimming and J lost 5 bases, with 23 bases between them. The CDR3 sequence is 15 residues long. Germline CDR1 ENHRY, CDR2 SYGVKD.

The material sequenced was PBMCs, taken at surgery. V is TRBV10-3 and J is TRBJ2-3, with D possibly TRBD2 on 7 matching bases. The TCR originated in a male donor with early-stage non-small cell lung cancer. Here the CDR3 DNA reads TGTGCCGCCCAAGGGGCGAGGGGGAGGGGAGATACGCAGTATTTT. This translates into CAAQGARGRGDTQYF.